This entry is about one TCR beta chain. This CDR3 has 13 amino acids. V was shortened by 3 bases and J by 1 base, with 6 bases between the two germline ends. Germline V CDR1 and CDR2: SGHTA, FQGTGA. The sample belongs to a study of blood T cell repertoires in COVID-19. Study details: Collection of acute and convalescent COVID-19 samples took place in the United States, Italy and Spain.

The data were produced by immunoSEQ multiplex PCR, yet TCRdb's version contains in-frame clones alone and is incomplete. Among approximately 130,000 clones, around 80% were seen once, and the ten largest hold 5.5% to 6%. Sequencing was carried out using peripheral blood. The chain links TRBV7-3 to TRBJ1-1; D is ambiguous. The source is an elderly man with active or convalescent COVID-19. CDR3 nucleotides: TGTGCCAGCAGCTTCCAGTCGAACACTGAAGCTTTCTTT. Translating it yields CASSFQSNTEAFF. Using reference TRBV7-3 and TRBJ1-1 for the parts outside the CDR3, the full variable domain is GAGVSQTPSNKVTEKGKYVELRCDPISGHTALYWYRQSLGQGPEFLIYFQGTGAADDSGLPNDRFFAVRPEGSVSTLKIQRTERGDSAVYLCASSFQSNTEAFFGQGTRLTVV.